This passage covers 18 T cell receptor beta chains from one sample sequenced in a study of graft-versus-host responses after intestinal transplantation. Assay: immunoSEQ multiplex PCR; the TCRdb copy retains only in-frame clones and omits some. Among some 100,000 clones listed, just under 95% were seen once. What these receptors recognize is not known. The sequencing here drew on unstimulated CD8+ T cells sorted from spleen or lymph node cells, taken before transplant. The source of these receptors is a human donor who was the organ donor for an intestinal transplant.

The chain carries TRBV13 and TRBJ2-1, with 7 bases that match TRBD2. Trimming cost V 5 bases and J 3 bases; bases outside gene matches: 10. The CDR3 consists of 16 residues. The germline V gene encodes CDR1 PRHDT and CDR2 FYEKMQ (reference sequence). CDR3 residues: CASSRDQASGYNEQFF. DNA for the CDR3: TGTGCCAGCAGCCGAGATCAAGCTAGCGGCTACAATGAGCAGTTCTTC.

This chain connects TRBV6-1 to TRBJ1-5; D perhaps matches TRBD1 (5 bases). Germline V gene data show CDR1 as MNHNS and CDR2 as SASEGT. CDR3 length: 15 residues. Between the trimmed V and J ends, which lost 5 bases and 3 bases, there was a span of 14 bases. CDR3 region: CASSSIDRNNQPQHF. The CDR3 region has the DNA TGTGCCAGCAGTTCCATAGACAGAAACAATCAGCCCCAGCATTTT.

This clone was counted a single time. This sequence joins TRBV28 and TRBJ2-3; TRBD2 is a possible D gene (7 bases). CDR1 is MDHEN, CDR2 SYDVKM, per germline. The CDR3 covers 20 residues. Trimming cost V 6 bases and J 1 base, with 29 bases left between them. CDR3 protein: CASRRGIRSGGGARTDTQYF. The CDR3 DNA reads as TGTGCCAGCAGGAGGGGGATTAGGTCGGGCGGGGGAGCCCGCACAGATACGCAGTATTTT.

The rearrangement joins TRBV6-5 to TRBJ2-7; 7 nucleotides align to TRBD1. The CDR3 loop spans 15 amino acids. J lost 5 bases, V lost 5 bases, and 12 bases had no gene match. Germline V gene sequence: CDR1 MNHEY, CDR2 SVGAGI. The DNA for the CDR3 is TGTGCCAGCAGTCAGCGGACGCAGGGGGTCCACGAGCAGTACTTC. The encoded protein is CASSQRTQGVHEQYF.

The CDR3 spells CASSGGGQGRDYGYTF. The CDR3 nucleotides read TGTGCCAGCAGTGGAGGGGGACAGGGAAGGGATTATGGCTACACCTTC. This sequence joins TRBV2 and TRBJ1-2; 9 bases line up with TRBD1. V lost 4 bases and J lost 5; bases outside the gene matches: 11. The CDR3 consists of 16 residues. CDR1 SNHLY and CDR2 FYNNEI come from the germline V gene.

V usage is TRBV7-9 and J usage is TRBJ1-1; TRBD1 matches at 7 bases. The CDR3 has 14 residues. Trimming cost V 3 bases and J 4 bases; bases outside gene matches: 5. In germline, CDR1 is SEHNR, CDR2 FQNEAQ (reference sequence). This CDR3 is CASSLQGGGTEAFF. CDR3 in DNA: TGTGCCAGCAGCTTGCAGGGGGGAGGCACTGAAGCTTTCTTT.

The genes are TRBV7-9 and TRBJ1-5, with D possibly matching TRBD1 (6 bases). The ends were cut back, 5 bases at V and 10 bases at J, with 15 bases in the middle. Germline V gives CDR1 SEHNR, CDR2 FQNEAQ (reference sequence). The CDR3 runs 13 residues. CDR3 nucleotides: TGTGCCAGCAGCGACGACAGGTCAGGTCCCCAGCATTTT. Amino acids: CASSDDRSGPQHF.

The chain recombines TRBV4-1 with TRBJ1-1; 7 bases match TRBD1. V gave up 4 bases and J gave up 4 bases; unmatched junction bases: 15. This CDR3 is built from 17 residues. Germline loops: CDR1 MGHRA, CDR2 YSYEKL. The CDR3 loop is CASSPNPTGRKGTEAFF. The CDR3, as DNA: TGCGCCAGCAGCCCGAACCCGACAGGGCGGAAGGGCACTGAAGCTTTCTTT.

The CDR3 region has the DNA TGTGCCAGCAGCTGGCCTTTGGACAGCTATGGCTACACCTTC. Its protein product is CASSWPLDSYGYTF. The V and J genes are TRBV7-9 and TRBJ1-2; perhaps TRBD1 as D (6 bases). Germline assignment: CDR1 SEHNR and CDR2 FQNEAQ (reference sequence). Trimming shortened V by 4 bases and J by 4 bases, and 13 bases separated the two germline ends. The CDR3 runs 14 residues.

This chain joins TRBV5-1 and TRBJ2-3; 11 nucleotides agree with TRBD2. The CDR3 contains 17 residues. The germline gives CDR1 SGHRS, CDR2 YFSETQ. J gave up 7 bases and V 2 bases, and 12 bases lay outside the gene matches. CDR3: CASSFETSGEHFNTQYF. CDR3 in DNA: TGCGCCAGCAGCTTCGAGACTAGCGGGGAGCACTTTAATACGCAGTATTTT.

V is TRBV27 and J is TRBJ1-2, with 7 bases that match TRBD1. The CDR3 extends over 15 amino acids. CDR1 and CDR2 from the germline V gene are MNHEY and SMNVEV (reference sequence). After removal of 6 bases from V and 3 bases from J, the junction contained 10 bases not matched to a gene. The CDR3 here is CASSVDRPNYYGYTF. The CDR3 DNA reads as TGTGCCAGCAGCGTGGACAGGCCTAACTACTATGGCTACACCTTC.

J is TRBJ2-2 and V is TRBV2; no reliable D call. There are 13 residues in the CDR3. CDR1 is SNHLY, CDR2 FYNNEI, per germline. Trimming took off 6 bases at V and 1 base at J, with 6 bases between the two ends. The CDR3 nucleotides read TGTGCCAGCAGGACACTGAACACCGGGGAGCTGTTTTTT. It encodes CASRTLNTGELFF. Using reference TRBV2 and TRBJ2-2 for the parts outside the CDR3, the full variable domain is EPEVTQTPSHQVTQMGQEVILRCVPISNHLYFYWYRQILGQKVEFLVSFYNNEISEKSEIFDDQFSVERPDGSNFTLKIRSTKLEDSAMYFCASRTLNTGELFFGEGSRLTVL.

The V gene is TRBV16, the J gene TRBJ2-7; tentative D call: TRBD1 (5 bases). The CDR3 covers 15 residues. Germline V gives CDR1 KGHSY, CDR2 FQNENV. Trimming cost V 4 bases and J 2 bases, with 15 bases left between them. This CDR3 is CASSPETDTPYEQYF. As DNA, the CDR3 is TGTGCCAGCAGCCCCGAGACAGATACCCCCTACGAGCAGTACTTC.

The chain couples TRBV7-8 to TRBJ1-4, with D hard to call. The CDR3 has 15 amino acids. Between the trimmed V and J ends, which lost 4 bases and 0 bases, there was a span of 9 bases. Germline CDR1 is SGHVS and CDR2 is FQNEAQ. CDR3 nucleotides: TGTGCCAGCAGCTCCGACACCACAACTAATGAAAAACTGTTTTTT. It encodes CASSSDTTTNEKLFF.

V usage is TRBV5-6 and J usage is TRBJ2-5, with 7 bases that match TRBD2. The germline V gene encodes CDR1 SGHDT and CDR2 YYEEEE. V gave up 2 bases and J gave up 6 bases; unmatched junction bases: 7. The CDR3 has 14 residues. This CDR3 is CASSLGGSVKTQYF. For the CDR3, the DNA is TGTGCCAGCAGCTTAGGCGGGAGTGTAAAGACCCAGTACTTC.

The rearrangement uses TRBV5-6 and TRBJ1-4; 10 bases map to TRBD1. The CDR3 covers 17 residues. With 3 bases clipped from V and 4 bases from J, the junction kept 9 bases outside the gene matches. Germline V gene sequence: CDR1 SGHDT, CDR2 YYEEEE. The CDR3 is CASSSGTGVSSNEKLFF. DNA for the CDR3: TGTGCCAGCAGCTCCGGGACAGGGGTTTCAAGTAATGAAAAACTGTTTTTT.

This chain uses TRBV6-1 with TRBJ2-7; D perhaps matches TRBD2 (5 bases). The germline V gene encodes CDR1 MNHNS and CDR2 SASEGT. V shed 6 bases and J shed 1 base, with 10 bases lying between them. The CDR3 extends over 13 amino acids. CDR3 amino acids: CASSTRGSYEQYF. DNA of the CDR3: TGTGCCAGCAGCACTAGAGGTTCCTACGAGCAGTACTTC.

The V and J genes are TRBV28 and TRBJ2-7, with 15 bases aligning to TRBD2. V dropped 4 bases and J dropped 4; count of bases not matched to a gene: 8. Germline V lookup: CDR1 MDHEN, CDR2 SYDVKM. There are 17 residues in the CDR3. The CDR3 spells CASSSRTSGRAAYEQYF. The CDR3 DNA is TGTGCCAGCAGTTCGAGGACTAGCGGGAGGGCCGCTTACGAGCAGTACTTC.